This T cell receptor beta chain was profiled in a study of blood T cell repertoires in COVID-19. As for the study in general: T cells, B-cell-depleted T cells, or PBMCs supplied cDNA or gDNA.

In the original processing: Amplified reference gene primers provided the basis for estimating nucleated cell counts. Here immunoSEQ multiplex PCR was the method, and the copy in TCRdb shows in-frame clones only, minus some. V and J calls plus clone size are reproduced from that table; the DNA served to infer D and trimming. Of 270,000 or so clones in the sample, 86% were seen once. Seattle patient enrollment occurred during active infection, with longitudinal follow-up thereafter. The receptor was isolated from a woman aged 30 to 39 with COVID-19, enrolled during active disease. The sequenced material came from peripheral blood.

CDR3 loop: CASSQGRGLSYNEQFF. Here the CDR3 DNA reads TGTGCCAGCAGCCAAGGGCGGGGTTTGTCCTACAATGAGCAGTTCTTC. The J gene is TRBJ2-1, the V gene TRBV3-1 (or the pseudogene TRBV3-2); a possible D gene is TRBD2 (6 bases). Trimming removed 1 base at V and 1 base at J, with 11 bases between. In germline, CDR1 is LGHDT, CDR2 YNNKEL (reference sequence). This CDR3 comprises 16 residues.